Below are 11 T cell receptor beta chains sequenced from a single sample in a study of blood T cell repertoires in COVID-19. The method was immunoSEQ multiplex PCR; TCRdb's version includes in-frame clones alone and lacks a portion of them. The sample gives about 240,000 clones, 80% to 90% of which show up once; roughly 5.8% is in the top ten. The specimen was peripheral blood. These receptor sequences come from a man aged 55-75 years with acute or convalescent COVID-19.

CDR3: CASSPTGLARTGELFF. The DNA for the CDR3 is TGTGCCAGCAGCCCAACGGGACTAGCGAGGACCGGGGAGCTGTTTTTT. This sequence joins TRBV7-3 and TRBJ2-2, with TRBD2 identical over 10 bases. CDR1 and CDR2 from the germline V gene are SGHTA and FQGTGA. The V segment lost 5 bases and the J segment 5 bases; nucleotides outside the gene matches: 8. The CDR3 loop spans 16 amino acids.

The rearrangement joins TRBV4-1 to TRBJ2-1; the match to TRBD2 covers 8 bases. With V trimmed by 3 bases and J by 1 base, 8 bases remained unmatched. This CDR3 is built from 17 residues. The V gene's germline CDR1 is MGHRA and CDR2 YSYEKL. CDR3 DNA: TGCGCCAGCAGCCAGGAACTAGCGGTTAGTTCCTACAATGAGCAGTTCTTC. Translated: CASSQELAVSSYNEQFF.

V is TRBV5-4 and J is TRBJ2-7, with 10 bases that match TRBD1. The CDR3 length is 17 residues. V dropped 0 bases and J dropped 3; count of bases not matched to a gene: 9. Germline CDR1 and CDR2: SGHNT and YYREEE (reference sequence). This CDR3 reads CASSLAPGQGWVYEQYF. Here the CDR3 DNA reads TGTGCCAGCAGCTTGGCGCCGGGACAGGGGTGGGTCTACGAGCAGTACTTC.

This chain joins TRBV9 and TRBJ2-7; 9 nucleotides match TRBD2. The CDR3 is 16 residues long. From germline, CDR1 is SGDLS and CDR2 YYNGEE. V shed 1 base and J 7 bases; nucleotides not matched to a gene: 12. This CDR3 reads CASSVLMAGGPGEQYF. The CDR3 coding sequence is TGTGCCAGCAGCGTATTAATGGCGGGAGGGCCGGGAGAGCAGTACTTC.

The V call is TRBV19, the J call TRBJ2-1; TRBD2 agrees at 7 bases. With 1 base clipped from V and 1 base from J, the junction kept 16 bases outside the gene matches. The CDR3 totals 20 residues. CDR1 and CDR2 (germline): LNHDA, SQIVND (reference sequence). The CDR3 DNA follows: TGTGCCAGTAGTATAGGGATGGGACTACCTTATCAGGGATCCTACAATGAGCAGTTCTTC. It yields the protein CASSIGMGLPYQGSYNEQFF.

The chain carries TRBV25-1 and TRBJ1-1; no firm D call. Germline CDR1 MGHDK, CDR2 SYGVNS. CDR3 size: 16 residues. V lost 6 bases and J lost 3, with 20 bases in between. Written as DNA, the CDR3 is TGTGCCAGCAGCTACCGATACCACTTCGGGGACACTGAAGCTTTCTTT. As protein: CASSYRYHFGDTEAFF.

The chain is built from TRBV6-2 or TRBV6-3 and TRBJ1-5, with 8 bases fitting TRBD1. Per germline, CDR1 MNHEY and CDR2 SVGEGT. V shed 5 bases and J 0 bases; nucleotides not matched to a gene: 3. CDR3 length: 15 residues. The CDR3 loop is CASSGTGVSNQPQHF. Written as DNA, the CDR3 is TGTGCCAGCAGTGGGACAGGAGTTAGCAATCAGCCCCAGCATTTT.

CDR3 bases: TGCAGCGCTGAGACAGGGCGGGGACGAGGTTACACCTTC. Protein: CSAETGRGRGYTF. The gene calls are TRBV29-1 and TRBJ1-2, with 7 bases that match TRBD1. V was pared by 7 bases and J by 11 bases, with 16 bases of the junction left unmatched. The CDR3 totals 13 residues. Germline V gene lookup returns CDR1 SQVTM and CDR2 ANQGSEA.

The J gene is TRBJ2-3, the V gene TRBV7-9; tentatively, D is TRBD2 (6 bases). With 4 bases removed from V and 13 bases from J, the gap between germline ends came to 18 bases. CDR1 SEHNR and CDR2 FQNEAQ come from the germline V gene (reference sequence). CDR3 size: 13 residues. DNA for the CDR3: TGTGCCAGCAGCTCCTCTCCGAGACTAGAGGAGTATTTT. It encodes CASSSSPRLEEYF.

V gene TRBV2 combines with J gene TRBJ1-4; TRBD1 matches at 8 bases. Germline V CDR1 and CDR2: SNHLY, FYNNEI. Unmatched junction bases numbered 4, after V lost 5 bases and J lost 5 bases. This CDR3 comprises 14 residues. The CDR3 region is CASSLDRGNEKLFF. The CDR3 nucleotides are TGTGCCAGCAGTCTCGACAGGGGCAATGAAAAACTGTTTTTT.

In nucleotides, the CDR3 is TGTGCCAGCAAACCCAGGGCCGTGTCACCCCTCCACTTT. Amino acid sequence: CASKPRAVSPLHF. The gene calls are TRBV6-1 and TRBJ1-6, with a weak D call TRBD1 (5 bases). Trimming pared 7 bases from V and 10 bases from J, leaving 14 bases between. Germline-derived CDR1 and CDR2 are MNHNS and SASEGT. The CDR3 is made up of 13 amino acids.